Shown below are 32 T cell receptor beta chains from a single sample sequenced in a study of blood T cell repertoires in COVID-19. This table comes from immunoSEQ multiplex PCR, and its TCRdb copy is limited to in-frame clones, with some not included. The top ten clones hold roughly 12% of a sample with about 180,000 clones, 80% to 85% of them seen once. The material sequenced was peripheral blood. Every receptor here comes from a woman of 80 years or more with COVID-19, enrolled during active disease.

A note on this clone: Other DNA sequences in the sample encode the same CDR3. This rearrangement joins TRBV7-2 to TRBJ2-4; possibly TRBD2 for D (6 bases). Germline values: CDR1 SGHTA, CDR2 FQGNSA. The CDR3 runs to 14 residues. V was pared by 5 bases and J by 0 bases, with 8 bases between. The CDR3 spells CASSPGLAKNIQYF. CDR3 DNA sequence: TGTGCCAGCAGCCCGGGACTAGCCAAAAACATTCAGTACTTC. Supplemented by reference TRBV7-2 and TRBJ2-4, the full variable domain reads GAGVSQSPSNKVTEKGKDVELRCDPISGHTALYWYRQSLGQGLEFLIYFQGNSAPDKSGLPSDRFSAERTGGSVSTLTIQRTQQEDSAVYLCASSPGLAKNIQYFGAGTRLSVL.

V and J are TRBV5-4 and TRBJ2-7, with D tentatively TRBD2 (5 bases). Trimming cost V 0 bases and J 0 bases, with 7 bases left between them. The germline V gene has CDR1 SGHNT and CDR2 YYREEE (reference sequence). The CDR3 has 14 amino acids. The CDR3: CASSLGLASYEQYF. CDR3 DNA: TGTGCCAGCAGCTTGGGTCTAGCCTCCTACGAGCAGTACTTC.

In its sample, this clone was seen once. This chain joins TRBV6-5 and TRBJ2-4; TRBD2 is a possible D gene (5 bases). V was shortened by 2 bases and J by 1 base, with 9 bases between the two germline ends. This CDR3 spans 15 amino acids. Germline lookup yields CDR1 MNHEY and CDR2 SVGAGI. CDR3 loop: CASSYGPGAKNIQYF. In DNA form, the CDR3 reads TGTGCCAGCAGTTACGGACCGGGGGCCAAAAACATTCAGTACTTC.

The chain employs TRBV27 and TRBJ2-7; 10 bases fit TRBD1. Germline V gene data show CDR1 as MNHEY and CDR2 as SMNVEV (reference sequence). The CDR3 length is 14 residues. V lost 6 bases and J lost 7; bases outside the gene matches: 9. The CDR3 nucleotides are TGTGCCAGCAGGGTTGGGACAGGGGCTTGGGAGCAGTACTTC. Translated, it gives CASRVGTGAWEQYF.

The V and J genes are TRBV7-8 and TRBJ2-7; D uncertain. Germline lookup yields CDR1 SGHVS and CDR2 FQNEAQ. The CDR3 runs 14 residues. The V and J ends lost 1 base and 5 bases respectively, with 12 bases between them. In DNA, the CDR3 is TGTGCCAGCAGCTTAGGCAGGATCCTTGACGAGCAGTACTTC. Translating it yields CASSLGRILDEQYF.

The CDR3 nucleotides are TGTGCCAGCAGCCCTTGGACTAGCGGGGGGAGTAATGAGCAGTTCTTC. As protein: CASSPWTSGGSNEQFF. This chain links TRBV7-6 with TRBJ2-1, with 14 bases lining up with TRBD2. Trimming took 5 bases from V and 7 from J; bases not matched to a gene: 7. The CDR3 contains 16 residues. The germline V gene encodes CDR1 SGHVS and CDR2 FNYEAQ. The complete variable domain, with remaining parts taken from reference TRBV7-6 and TRBJ2-1, reads GAGVSQSPRYKVTKRGQDVALRCDPISGHVSLYWYRQALGQGPEFLTYFNYEAQQDKSGLPNDRFSAERPEGSISTLTIQRTEQRDSAMYRCASSPWTSGGSNEQFFGPGTRLTVL.

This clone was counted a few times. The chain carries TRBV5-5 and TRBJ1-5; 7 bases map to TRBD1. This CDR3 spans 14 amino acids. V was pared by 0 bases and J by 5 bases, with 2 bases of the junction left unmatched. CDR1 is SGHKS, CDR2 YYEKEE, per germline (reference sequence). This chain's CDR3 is CASSLDTGDQPQHF. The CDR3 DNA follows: TGTGCCAGCAGCTTGGATACAGGGGATCAGCCCCAGCATTTT.

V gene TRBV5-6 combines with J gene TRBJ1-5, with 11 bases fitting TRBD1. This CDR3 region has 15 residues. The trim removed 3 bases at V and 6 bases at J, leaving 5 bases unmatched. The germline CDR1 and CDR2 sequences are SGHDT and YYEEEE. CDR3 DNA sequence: TGTGCCAGCAGCTGGGGACAGGGGGATGGTCAGCCCCAGCATTTT. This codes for CASSWGQGDGQPQHF.

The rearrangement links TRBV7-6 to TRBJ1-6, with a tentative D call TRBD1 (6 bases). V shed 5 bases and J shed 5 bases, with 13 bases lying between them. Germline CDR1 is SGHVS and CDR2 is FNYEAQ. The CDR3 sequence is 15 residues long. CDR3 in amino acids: CASSPRDMDNSPLHF. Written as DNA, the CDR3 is TGTGCCAGCAGCCCCAGGGACATGGATAATTCACCCCTCCACTTT.

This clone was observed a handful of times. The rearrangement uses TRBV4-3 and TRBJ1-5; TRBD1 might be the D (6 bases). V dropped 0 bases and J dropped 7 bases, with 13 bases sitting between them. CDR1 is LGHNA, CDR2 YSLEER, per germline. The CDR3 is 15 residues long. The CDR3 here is CASSQDFYRDQPQHF. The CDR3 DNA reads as TGCGCCAGCAGCCAAGATTTTTACAGGGACCAGCCCCAGCATTTT.

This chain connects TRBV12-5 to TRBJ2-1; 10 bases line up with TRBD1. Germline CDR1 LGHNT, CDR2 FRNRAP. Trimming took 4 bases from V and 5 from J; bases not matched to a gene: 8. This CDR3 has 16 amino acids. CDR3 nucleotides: TGTGCTAGTGGTTCGGGTCCGGGACAGGGGAACAATGAGCAGTTCTTC. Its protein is CASGSGPGQGNNEQFF.

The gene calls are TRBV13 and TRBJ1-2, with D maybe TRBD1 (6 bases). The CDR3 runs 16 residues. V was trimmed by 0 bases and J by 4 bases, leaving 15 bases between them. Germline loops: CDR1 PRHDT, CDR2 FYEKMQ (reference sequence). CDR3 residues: CASSLGHQGRGYGYTF. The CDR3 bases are TGTGCCAGCAGCTTAGGGCATCAGGGGAGGGGCTATGGCTACACCTTC.

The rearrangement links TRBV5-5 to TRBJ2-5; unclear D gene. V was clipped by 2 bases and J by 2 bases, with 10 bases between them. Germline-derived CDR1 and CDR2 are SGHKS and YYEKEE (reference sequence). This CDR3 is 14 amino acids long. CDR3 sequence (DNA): TGTGCCAGCAGCTTTGGTCCGGTACAAGAGACCCAGTACTTC. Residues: CASSFGPVQETQYF.

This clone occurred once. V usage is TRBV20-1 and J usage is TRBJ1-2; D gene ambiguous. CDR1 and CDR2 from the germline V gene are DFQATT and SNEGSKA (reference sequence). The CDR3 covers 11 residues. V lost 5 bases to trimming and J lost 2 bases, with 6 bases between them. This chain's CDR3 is CSAPVNYGYTF. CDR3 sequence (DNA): TGCAGTGCTCCGGTCAACTATGGCTACACCTTC.

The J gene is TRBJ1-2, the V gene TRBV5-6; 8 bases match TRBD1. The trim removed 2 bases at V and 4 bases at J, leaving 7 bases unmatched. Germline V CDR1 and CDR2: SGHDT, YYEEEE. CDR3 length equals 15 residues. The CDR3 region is CASSFVAGGAYGYTF. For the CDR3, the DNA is TGTGCCAGCAGCTTTGTGGCAGGGGGCGCCTATGGCTACACCTTC.

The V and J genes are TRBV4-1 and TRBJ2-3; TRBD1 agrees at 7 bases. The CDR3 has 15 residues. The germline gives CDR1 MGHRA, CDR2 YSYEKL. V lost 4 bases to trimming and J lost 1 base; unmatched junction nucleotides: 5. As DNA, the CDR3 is TGCGCCAGCAGCCGAGGGACAGCCCGCACAGATACGCAGTATTTT. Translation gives CASSRGTARTDTQYF.

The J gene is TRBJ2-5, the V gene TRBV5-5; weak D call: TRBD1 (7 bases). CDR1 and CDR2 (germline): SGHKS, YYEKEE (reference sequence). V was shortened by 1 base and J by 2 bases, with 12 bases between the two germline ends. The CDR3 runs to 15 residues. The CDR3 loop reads CASSLTSRGQETQYF. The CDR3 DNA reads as TGTGCCAGCAGCTTGACTAGCAGGGGGCAAGAGACCCAGTACTTC.

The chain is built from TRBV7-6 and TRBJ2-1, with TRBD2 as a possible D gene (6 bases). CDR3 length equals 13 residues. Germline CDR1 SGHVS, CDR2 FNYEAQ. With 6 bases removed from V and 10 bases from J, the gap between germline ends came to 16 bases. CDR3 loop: CASSLRPGGEQFF. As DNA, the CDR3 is TGTGCCAGCAGTTTAAGACCCGGGGGAGAGCAGTTCTTC.

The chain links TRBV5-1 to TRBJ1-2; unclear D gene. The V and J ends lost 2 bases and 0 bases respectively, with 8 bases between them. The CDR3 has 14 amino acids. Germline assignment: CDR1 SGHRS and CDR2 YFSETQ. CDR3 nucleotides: TGCGCCAGCAGCTTAACACCCTCTAACTATGGCTACACCTTC. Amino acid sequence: CASSLTPSNYGYTF.

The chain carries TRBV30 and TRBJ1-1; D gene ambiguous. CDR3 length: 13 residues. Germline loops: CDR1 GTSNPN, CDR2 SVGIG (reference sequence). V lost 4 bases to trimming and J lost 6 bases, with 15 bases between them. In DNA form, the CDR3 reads TGTGCCTGGAATCGGGGAATGAGGGCTGAAGCTTTCTTT. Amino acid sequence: CAWNRGMRAEAFF. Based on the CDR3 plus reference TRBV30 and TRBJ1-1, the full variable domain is SQTIHQWPATLVQPVGSPLSLECTVEGTSNPNLYWYRQAAGRGLQLLFYSVGIGQISSEVPQNLSASRPQDRQFILSSKKLLLSDSGFYLCAWNRGMRAEAFFGQGTRLTVV.

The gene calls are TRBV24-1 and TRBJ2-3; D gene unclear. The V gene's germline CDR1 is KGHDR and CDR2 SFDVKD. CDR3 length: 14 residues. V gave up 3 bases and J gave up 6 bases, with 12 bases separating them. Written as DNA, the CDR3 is TGTGCCACCAGTGATCCTGTCCTCCTCGATACGCAGTATTTT. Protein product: CATSDPVLLDTQYF.

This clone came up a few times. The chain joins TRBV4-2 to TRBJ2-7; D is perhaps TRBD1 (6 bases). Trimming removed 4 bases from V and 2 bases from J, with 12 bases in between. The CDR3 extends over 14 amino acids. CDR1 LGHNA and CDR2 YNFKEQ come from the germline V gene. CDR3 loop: CASSPQGITYEQYF. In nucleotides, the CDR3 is TGTGCCAGCAGCCCCCAGGGGATAACCTACGAGCAGTACTTC.

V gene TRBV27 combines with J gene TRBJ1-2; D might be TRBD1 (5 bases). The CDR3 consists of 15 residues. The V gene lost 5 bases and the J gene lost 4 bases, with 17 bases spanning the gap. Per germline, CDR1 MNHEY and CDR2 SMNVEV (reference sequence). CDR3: CASSPPGAGRYGYTF. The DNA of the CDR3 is TGTGCCAGCAGTCCCCCCGGCGCAGGGCGCTATGGCTACACCTTC.

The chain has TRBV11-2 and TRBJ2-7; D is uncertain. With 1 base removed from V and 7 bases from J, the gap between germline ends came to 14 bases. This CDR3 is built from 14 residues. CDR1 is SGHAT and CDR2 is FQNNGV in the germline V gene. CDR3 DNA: TGTGCCAGCAGCTTAGGCGGTGGCTTACGAGAGCAGTACTTC. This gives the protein CASSLGGGLREQYF. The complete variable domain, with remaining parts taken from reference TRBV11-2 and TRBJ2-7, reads EAGVAQSPRYKIIEKRQSVAFWCNPISGHATLYWYQQILGQGPKLLIQFQNNGVVDDSQLPKDRFSAERLKGVDSTLKIQPAKLEDSAVYLCASSLGGGLREQYFGPGTRLTVT.

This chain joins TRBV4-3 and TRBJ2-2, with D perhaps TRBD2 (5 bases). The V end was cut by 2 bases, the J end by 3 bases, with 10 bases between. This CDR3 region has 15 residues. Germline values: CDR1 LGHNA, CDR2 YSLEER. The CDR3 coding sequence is TGCGCCAGCAGCCAATTCCGGGGAGACACCGGGGAGCTGTTTTTT. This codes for CASSQFRGDTGELFF.

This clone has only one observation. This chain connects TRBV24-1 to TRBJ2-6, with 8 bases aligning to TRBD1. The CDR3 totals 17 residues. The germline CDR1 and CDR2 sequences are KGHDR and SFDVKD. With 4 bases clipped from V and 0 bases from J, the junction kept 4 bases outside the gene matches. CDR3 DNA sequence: TGTGCCACCAGTGAGGGACAGGCATTCTCTGGGGCCAACGTCCTGACTTTC. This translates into CATSEGQAFSGANVLTF.

Here the CDR3 reads CASSYRREGSEQFF. For the CDR3, the DNA is TGTGCCAGCAGTTACCGGCGGGAGGGGAGTGAGCAGTTCTTC. This chain connects TRBV6-5 to TRBJ2-1; TRBD2 matches at 9 bases. Germline V lookup: CDR1 MNHEY, CDR2 SVGAGI. The length of the CDR3 is 14 residues. Trimming removed 2 bases from V and 9 bases from J; junction bases left unmatched: 5.

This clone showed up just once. CDR3 coding DNA: TGTGCCAGTAGTATTACGAGAAGAGCCACAGATACGCAGTATTTT. The encoded protein is CASSITRRATDTQYF. The chain uses TRBV19 and TRBJ2-3; D is uncertain. Germline lookup yields CDR1 LNHDA and CDR2 SQIVND (reference sequence). Trimming pared 3 bases from V and 2 bases from J, leaving 12 bases between. The CDR3 contains 15 residues.

CDR3 sequence reads: CASSGWGRYEQYF. The CDR3 region has the DNA TGTGCCAGCAGTGGATGGGGGCGTTACGAGCAGTACTTC. The J gene is TRBJ2-7, the V gene TRBV25-1; weak D call: TRBD1 (6 bases). Trimming removed 4 bases at V and 4 bases at J, with 11 bases between. Germline CDR1 and CDR2: MGHDK and SYGVNS. This CDR3 is built from 13 residues.

The CDR3 loop reads CASSRDRGRDEQFF. In DNA, the CDR3 is TGTGCCAGCAGCCGAGACAGGGGGCGCGATGAGCAGTTCTTC. The J gene is TRBJ2-1, the V gene TRBV6-5; 10 bases are a match to TRBD1. The CDR3 sequence is 14 residues long. Germline V gene data show CDR1 as MNHEY and CDR2 as SVGAGI. Trimming at V came to 6 bases and at J to 8 bases, leaving 7 bases not matched to a gene.

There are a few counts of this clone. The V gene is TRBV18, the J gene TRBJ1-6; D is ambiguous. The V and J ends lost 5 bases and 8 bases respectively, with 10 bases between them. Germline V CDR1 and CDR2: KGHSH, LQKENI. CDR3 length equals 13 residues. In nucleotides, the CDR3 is TGTGCCAGCTCAGAACACCCAGATTCACCCCTCCACTTT. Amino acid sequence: CASSEHPDSPLHF. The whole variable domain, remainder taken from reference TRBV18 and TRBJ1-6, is NAGVMQNPRHLVRRRGQEARLRCSPMKGHSHVYWYRQLPEEGLKFMVYLQKENIIDESGMPKERFSAEFPKEGPSILRIQQVVRGDSAAYFCASSEHPDSPLHFGNGTRLTVT.

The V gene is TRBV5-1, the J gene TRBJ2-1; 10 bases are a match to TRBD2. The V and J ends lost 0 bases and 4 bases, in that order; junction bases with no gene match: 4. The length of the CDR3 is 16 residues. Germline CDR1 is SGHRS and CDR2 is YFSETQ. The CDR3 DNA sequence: TGCGCCAGCAGCTTGGTAGCGGGGGGCCGTTACAATGAGCAGTTCTTC. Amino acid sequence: CASSLVAGGRYNEQFF.